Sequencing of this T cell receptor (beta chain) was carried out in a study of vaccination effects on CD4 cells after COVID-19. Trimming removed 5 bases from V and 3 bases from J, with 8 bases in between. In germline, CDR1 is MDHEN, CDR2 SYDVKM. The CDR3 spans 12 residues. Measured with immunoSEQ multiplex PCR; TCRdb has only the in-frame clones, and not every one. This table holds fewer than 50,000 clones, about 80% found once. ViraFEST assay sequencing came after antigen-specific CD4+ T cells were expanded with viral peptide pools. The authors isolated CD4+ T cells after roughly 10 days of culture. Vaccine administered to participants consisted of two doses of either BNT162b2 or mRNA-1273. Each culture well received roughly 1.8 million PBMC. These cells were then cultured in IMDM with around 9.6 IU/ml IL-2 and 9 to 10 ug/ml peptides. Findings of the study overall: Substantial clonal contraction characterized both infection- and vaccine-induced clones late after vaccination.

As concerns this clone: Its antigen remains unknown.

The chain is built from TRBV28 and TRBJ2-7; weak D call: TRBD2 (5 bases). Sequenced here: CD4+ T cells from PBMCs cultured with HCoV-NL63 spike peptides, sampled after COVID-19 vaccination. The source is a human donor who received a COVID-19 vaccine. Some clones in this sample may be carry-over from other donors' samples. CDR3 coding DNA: TGTGCCAGCAGTAACCGGGGCTACGAGCAGTACGTC. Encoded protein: CASSNRGYEQYV.